This entry lists 32 T cell receptor beta chains sequenced from one sample in a study of blood T cell repertoires in COVID-19. Sequencing was performed with immunoSEQ multiplex PCR; in TCRdb, only in-frame clones are kept and a portion is missing. Of about 140,000 clones listed, 75% to 80% are singletons. Sequences were obtained from PBMCs or T cells enriched from blood (not recorded which). The receptors come from a woman between 45 and 60 years old who had recovered from COVID-19.

Written as DNA, the CDR3 is TGTGCCAGCAGCCAACAGGATATAAACATTCAGTACTTC. It specifies CASSQQDINIQYF. The rearrangement uses TRBV4-2 and TRBJ2-4; no clear D. Germline V gene data show CDR1 as LGHNA and CDR2 as YNFKEQ. This CDR3 has 13 amino acids. Trimming removed 2 bases from V and 6 bases from J, with 8 bases in between.

The genes are TRBV10-3 and TRBJ2-7, with D possibly matching TRBD2 (5 bases). Germline CDR1 and CDR2: ENHRY and SYGVKD. The CDR3 covers 12 residues. The V end lost 3 bases, the J end lost 6 bases, and 9 bases lay between the germline ends. The CDR3 bases are TGTGCCATCAGTGAAATACGGGGCGAGCAGTACTTC. Encoded protein: CAISEIRGEQYF.

V and J are TRBV2 and TRBJ2-7; 11 nucleotides align to TRBD1. This CDR3 spans 15 amino acids. V shed 4 bases and J 6 bases; nucleotides not matched to a gene: 8. Germline V gives CDR1 SNHLY, CDR2 FYNNEI. The CDR3 region is CASSGRTGGAGEQYF. The CDR3 coding sequence is TGTGCCAGCAGTGGTCGGACAGGGGGCGCCGGCGAGCAGTACTTC.

The chain couples TRBV11-2 to TRBJ2-2, with 9 bases that match TRBD1. Germline trimming cut 5 bases from V and 5 bases from J; bases unmatched to any gene: 6. Germline CDR1 reads SGHAT; CDR2 reads FQNNGV. The length of the CDR3 is 15 residues. DNA for the CDR3: TGTGCCAGCAGCCAGGGACAGGGTCAAACCGGGGAGCTGTTTTTT. Translation: CASSQGQGQTGELFF. The variable domain in full, with the rest retrieved from reference TRBV11-2 and TRBJ2-2, is EAGVAQSPRYKIIEKRQSVAFWCNPISGHATLYWYQQILGQGPKLLIQFQNNGVVDDSQLPKDRFSAERLKGVDSTLKIQPAKLEDSAVYLCASSQGQGQTGELFFGEGSRLTVL.

In this sample, this clone turned up a few times. This chain links TRBV18 with TRBJ2-7, with D perhaps TRBD1 (5 bases). V gave up 0 bases and J gave up 6 bases, with 15 bases separating them. Germline CDR1 and CDR2: KGHSH and LQKENI. This CDR3 is 15 amino acids long. The chain's CDR3 is CASSPPVQGIGEQYF. The CDR3 nucleotides read TGTGCCAGCTCACCACCCGTTCAGGGCATTGGCGAGCAGTACTTC.

V and J are TRBV27 and TRBJ1-4; perhaps TRBD1 as D (6 bases). From germline, CDR1 is MNHEY and CDR2 SMNVEV (reference sequence). V was cut by 2 bases and J by 4 bases, with 8 bases left in between. The CDR3 contains 14 residues. DNA for the CDR3: TGTGCCAGCAGTTTACTAGGGGGTAATGAAAAACTGTTTTTT. Protein product: CASSLLGGNEKLFF.

This CDR3 reads CASSLRLSNEQFF. CDR3 coding DNA: TGTGCCAGCAGTTTACGTCTGAGCAATGAGCAGTTCTTC. The chain uses TRBV12-3 or TRBV12-4 and TRBJ2-1; D gene uncertain. This CDR3 has 13 residues. Trimming took 2 bases from V and 6 from J, leaving 8 bases between them.

This rearrangement joins TRBV3-1 (or the pseudogene TRBV3-2) to TRBJ2-2; 11 bases line up with TRBD2. The CDR3 consists of 15 residues. Per germline, CDR1 LGHDT and CDR2 YNNKEL (reference sequence). With 1 base clipped from V and 6 bases from J, the junction kept 1 base outside the gene matches. CDR3: CASSQGLAGSGELFF. Here the CDR3 DNA reads TGTGCCAGCAGCCAAGGACTAGCGGGATCCGGGGAGCTGTTTTTT.

This sequence joins TRBV3-1 (or the pseudogene TRBV3-2) and TRBJ2-5, with 13 nucleotides matching TRBD2. The CDR3 sequence is 18 residues long. The germline V gene encodes CDR1 LGHDT and CDR2 YNNKEL (reference sequence). J gave up 5 bases and V 1 base, and 10 bases lay outside the gene matches. In DNA, the CDR3 is TGTGCCAGCAGCCAAGTACTAGCGGGAGGGCCGGGTTCGGAGACCCAGTACTTC. Translated, it gives CASSQVLAGGPGSETQYF.

This clone showed up just once. CDR3 coding DNA: TGTGCCAGCAGCTTAGAGGCGGGACTTTACAATGAGCAGTTCTTC. Protein: CASSLEAGLYNEQFF. The chain carries TRBV11-2 and TRBJ2-1; tentative D call: TRBD2 (6 bases). This CDR3 has 15 residues. Germline V gives CDR1 SGHAT, CDR2 FQNNGV. The ends were cut back, 0 bases at V and 4 bases at J, with 10 bases in the middle.

The chain recombines TRBV7-9 with TRBJ1-2; D might be TRBD1 (6 bases). With 1 base removed from V and 2 bases from J, the gap between germline ends came to 14 bases. The germline CDR1 and CDR2 sequences are SEHNR and FQNEAQ (reference sequence). This CDR3 has 16 amino acids. The DNA of the CDR3 is TGTGCCAGCAGCTTAGGGTCAGGGGCGTCCAACTATGGCTACACCTTC. The encoded protein is CASSLGSGASNYGYTF.

The rearrangement links TRBV5-1 to TRBJ1-6; D is unclear. Germline assignment: CDR1 SGHRS and CDR2 YFSETQ. This CDR3 region has 14 residues. Trimming stripped 3 bases from V and 6 bases from J, with 10 bases between. CDR3: CASSSREGNSPLHF. DNA for the CDR3: TGCGCCAGCAGCTCGAGGGAGGGTAATTCACCCCTCCACTTT.

This rearrangement joins TRBV7-9 to TRBJ1-2; 7 bases are a match to TRBD1. Trimming cost V 8 bases and J 7 bases; bases outside gene matches: 10. CDR1 and CDR2 (germline): SEHNR, FQNEAQ (reference sequence). The CDR3 contains 13 residues. The CDR3 sequence: CASGKQGPFGYTF. CDR3 nucleotides: TGTGCCAGCGGGAAACAGGGGCCGTTTGGCTACACCTTC. The full variable domain, rest sourced from reference TRBV7-9 and TRBJ1-2, is DTGVSQNPRHKITKRGQNVTFRCDPISEHNRLYWYRQTLGQGPEFLTYFQNEAQLEKSRLLSDRFSAERPKGSFSTLEIQRTEQGDSAMYLCASGKQGPFGYTFGSGTRLTVV.

J is TRBJ2-2 and V is TRBV4-2; the match to TRBD2 covers 10 bases. Looked up from germline, CDR1 is LGHNA and CDR2 is YNFKEQ. V dropped 4 bases and J dropped 1; count of bases not matched to a gene: 3. The CDR3 runs 16 residues. The CDR3 loop reads CASSPSGRGNTGELFF. In DNA form, the CDR3 reads TGTGCCAGCAGCCCAAGCGGGAGGGGGAACACCGGGGAGCTGTTTTTT.

The chain employs TRBV7-9 and TRBJ1-1; a possible D gene is TRBD1 (5 bases). This CDR3 contains 15 residues. Trimming took off 4 bases at V and 2 bases at J, with 14 bases between the two ends. CDR1 and CDR2 from the germline V gene are SEHNR and FQNEAQ (reference sequence). The DNA of the CDR3 is TGTGCCAGCAGCTCAGGCTTCACAGGTAACACTGAAGCTTTCTTT. Translation gives CASSSGFTGNTEAFF.

The gene calls are TRBV27 and TRBJ1-1, with TRBD1 as a possible D gene (6 bases). The CDR3 is made up of 14 amino acids. The V and J ends lost 0 bases and 10 bases respectively, with 15 bases between them. CDR1 is MNHEY, CDR2 SMNVEV, per germline (reference sequence). The CDR3 DNA follows: TGTGCCAGCAGTTTATCGCCGGATCGACAGGTAGCTTTCTTT. Translating gives CASSLSPDRQVAFF.

This sequence joins TRBV7-6 and TRBJ1-2; TRBD1 matches 9 bases. This CDR3 has 16 residues. Germline assignment: CDR1 SGHVS and CDR2 FNYEAQ. Unmatched junction bases numbered 11, after V lost 5 bases and J lost 4 bases. In DNA, the CDR3 is TGTGCCAGCAGCCCATCCCCGGGACAGGGCCCCTATGGCTACACCTTC. It codes for CASSPSPGQGPYGYTF.

The CDR3 is CSVEDQRQDSNQPQHF. CDR3 sequence (DNA): TGCAGCGTTGAAGATCAAAGACAGGATAGCAATCAGCCCCAGCATTTT. This chain links TRBV29-1 with TRBJ1-5; TRBD1 is a possible D gene (6 bases). The germline CDR1 and CDR2 sequences are SQVTM and ANQGSEA. This CDR3 comprises 16 residues. V gave up 0 bases and J gave up 0 bases, with 12 bases separating them.

The V and J genes are TRBV11-3 and TRBJ2-5; 10 bases align to TRBD1. CDR3 length: 15 residues. Germline CDR1 and CDR2: SGHNT and YENEEA. After removal of 3 bases from V and 5 bases from J, the junction contained 6 bases not matched to a gene. CDR3: CASSLEGQGHETQYF. The CDR3 coding sequence is TGTGCCAGCAGCTTGGAGGGACAGGGGCACGAGACCCAGTACTTC.

The rearrangement links TRBV28 to TRBJ2-3; no clear D gene. The germline V and J ends were trimmed by 1 base and 5 bases, with 4 bases remaining between them. This CDR3 comprises 12 residues. From germline, CDR1 is MDHEN and CDR2 SYDVKM. The DNA of the CDR3 is TGTGCCAGCAGTTTATTCCGAGATACGCAGTATTTT. It translates to CASSLFRDTQYF.

The chain uses TRBV29-1 and TRBJ1-3; no clear D gene. This CDR3 has 15 residues. V was trimmed by 0 bases and J by 1 base, leaving 10 bases between them. CDR1 SQVTM and CDR2 ANQGSEA come from the germline V gene. CDR3 protein: CSVEEGVQSGNTIYF. In DNA, the CDR3 is TGCAGCGTTGAAGAAGGAGTTCAATCTGGAAACACCATATATTTT.

This chain joins TRBV11-2 and TRBJ1-1, with D possibly being TRBD1 (6 bases). The CDR3 totals 13 residues. Germline V gene data show CDR1 as SGHAT and CDR2 as FQNNGV. The germline V and J ends were trimmed by 5 bases and 4 bases, with 11 bases remaining between them. In nucleotides, the CDR3 is TGTGCCAGCAGCACCCAAGGGGGCACTGAAGCTTTCTTT. Amino acids: CASSTQGGTEAFF.

This chain uses TRBV27 with TRBJ2-1, with 13 positions matching TRBD2. V shed 5 bases and J 1 base; nucleotides not matched to a gene: 5. Germline V gene data show CDR1 as MNHEY and CDR2 as SMNVEV (reference sequence). This CDR3 contains 17 residues. The chain's CDR3 is CASSPRTSGGSYNEQFF. In nucleotides, the CDR3 is TGTGCCAGCAGTCCCCGGACTAGCGGGGGATCCTACAATGAGCAGTTCTTC.

This clone was picked up a small number of times. The V and J genes are TRBV5-1 and TRBJ1-1; 10 bases fit TRBD1. The V gene end was trimmed by 2 bases and the J gene end by 4 bases; junction bases not matched to a gene: 5. Germline V gives CDR1 SGHRS, CDR2 YFSETQ. The CDR3 is 15 amino acids. The CDR3 DNA reads TGCGCCAGCAGCTTAGGGACAGGGGAGGGCACTGAAGCTTTCTTT. Translated: CASSLGTGEGTEAFF.

The V call is TRBV6-5, the J call TRBJ2-7, with TRBD1 matching over 10 bases. Germline CDR1 reads MNHEY; CDR2 reads SVGAGI. The CDR3 totals 16 residues. After removal of 3 bases from V and 0 bases from J, the junction contained 5 bases not matched to a gene. CDR3 loop: CASSYSGQGNSYEQYF. The CDR3 DNA is TGTGCCAGCAGTTATTCGGGACAGGGGAACTCCTACGAGCAGTACTTC.

The chain is built from TRBV4-2 and TRBJ2-7; D perhaps matches TRBD1 (5 bases). The V end was cut by 2 bases, the J end by 5 bases, with 10 bases between. CDR3 length: 13 amino acids. Per the germline V gene, CDR1 is LGHNA and CDR2 is YNFKEQ. CDR3 amino acids: CASSQKGRNEQYF. The CDR3 DNA reads TGTGCCAGCAGCCAAAAGGGGCGAAACGAGCAGTACTTC.

The chain combines TRBV7-2 with TRBJ2-3; the D gene is possibly TRBD2 (6 bases). This CDR3 spans 15 amino acids. In germline, CDR1 is SGHTA, CDR2 FQGNSA. Trimming cost V 2 bases and J 2 bases, with 11 bases left between them. The CDR3 DNA reads as TGTGCCAGCAGCTTATCGCGGGGATCCACAGATACGCAGTATTTT. Encoded protein: CASSLSRGSTDTQYF.

The V call is TRBV29-1, the J call TRBJ2-2, with 10 bases matching TRBD2. The CDR3 is 16 residues long. The junction had 16 bases not matched to a gene; V was cut back by 7 bases and J by 8 bases. CDR1 SQVTM and CDR2 ANQGSEA come from the germline V gene. The CDR3 DNA reads TGCAGCGCGAGTTCCAGCGGGAGGGCCTGGAAAGGGGAGCTGTTTTTT. This translates into CSASSSGRAWKGELFF.

This clone appeared once. This chain uses TRBV27 with TRBJ2-7, with 15 bases fitting TRBD2. CDR3 length: 16 residues. After removal of 2 bases from V and 6 bases from J, the junction contained 5 bases not matched to a gene. The V gene's germline CDR1 is MNHEY and CDR2 SMNVEV (reference sequence). CDR3 loop: CASSLGGGLAGGEQYF. CDR3 DNA: TGTGCCAGCAGTTTAGGGGGGGGACTAGCGGGAGGCGAGCAGTACTTC.

The gene calls are TRBV7-9 and TRBJ1-1; D unclear. The germline V gene encodes CDR1 SEHNR and CDR2 FQNEAQ (reference sequence). Between the trimmed V and J ends, which lost 6 bases and 4 bases, there was a span of 15 bases. This CDR3 has 14 amino acids. This CDR3 is CASSSVVLGTEAFF. The CDR3 bases are TGTGCCAGCAGTTCTGTGGTACTCGGCACTGAAGCTTTCTTT.

This chain connects TRBV28 to TRBJ1-1; D may be TRBD1 (5 bases). The CDR3 totals 15 residues. The germline V gene encodes CDR1 MDHEN and CDR2 SYDVKM. V was shortened by 2 bases and J by 5 bases, with 15 bases between the two germline ends. CDR3 sequence (DNA): TGTGCCAGCAGTTTAATGGCCAGGGCAGAGACTGAAGCTTTCTTT. Translation gives CASSLMARAETEAFF. The full variable domain, with the rest looked up from reference TRBV28 and TRBJ1-1, is DVKVTQSSRYLVKRTGEKVFLECVQDMDHENMFWYRQDPGLGLRLIYFSYDVKMKEKGDIPEGYSVSREKKERFSLILESASTNQTSMYLCASSLMARAETEAFFGQGTRLTVV.

The J gene is TRBJ1-2, the V gene TRBV20-1; TRBD1 matches 7 bases. Germline V lookup: CDR1 DFQATT, CDR2 SNEGSKA (reference sequence). J lost 3 bases, V lost 3 bases, and 10 bases had no gene match. The CDR3 length is 15 residues. The CDR3 here is CSASGDSLLDYGYTF. CDR3 nucleotide sequence: TGCAGTGCTAGTGGGGACAGCCTACTAGACTATGGCTACACCTTC.